This TCR beta chain was recorded in a study of neurological immune-mediated disorders. CDR1 and CDR2 from the germline V gene are DFQATT and SNEGSKA (reference sequence). V lost 3 bases and J lost 2, with 14 bases in between. CDR3 length equals 15 residues. Notes on the study in general: The absence of shared CDR3 amino acid sequences among expanded clones across subjects suggests private repertoires in all groups. The greatest TCR clonal expansion occurred in HTLV-1-associated myelopathy and the least in multiple sclerosis, which fell below healthy controls.

With 10-nucleotide random UMIs, 5'RACE was used to make the cDNA. TCRdb re-derived calls from the 5' RACE reads in MiXCR, one entry per CDR3 protein. This sample has some 20,000 distinct CDR3 sequences, with about 30% found just once. This clonotype is labeled as medium-sized. Its matching antigen is unknown. The sequenced sample consisted of PBMCs. This chain links TRBV20-1 with TRBJ2-4, with D possibly matching TRBD2 (5 bases). The sequence was collected from a man between 45 and 60 years old with HTLV-1-associated myelopathy (HAM/TSP). CDR3 loop: CSASRPRETKNIQYF. In DNA, the CDR3 is TGCAGTGCTAGTAGGCCAAGGGAGACCAAAAACATTCAGTACTTC.